Sequencing of this T cell receptor beta chain was carried out in a study of shared clonotypes between healthy human individuals. Naive CD4+ cells were CD45RA-selected; the remaining cells were memory. Per the original data handling: For the immunoSEQ data, sequences were junction-only without quality scores, so filtering differed. The protocol was immunoSEQ multiplex PCR, while the TCRdb copy is restricted to in-frame clones and leaves out a portion. That table supplies the V and J calls and clone size; D and trimming were determined from the DNA. The table has about 2.4 million clones, under 95% seen once. Unmatched junction bases numbered 17, after V lost 10 bases and J lost 4 bases. Germline V gene data show CDR1 as LNHDA and CDR2 as SQIVND (reference sequence). The CDR3 extends over 17 amino acids. The sample holds a few counts of this clone.

The sequencing sample was made of naive CD4+ T cells from PBMCs. Subset given: CD45RA+ positively selected. This receptor was obtained from a man aged 18-30 years in good health. Some clones in this sample may be carry-over from other donors' samples. The genes are TRBV19 and TRBJ1-5, with 9 bases matching TRBD1. In DNA form, the CDR3 reads TGTGCCACCAAGCGAAACCGGGACAGGGAAGATAATCAGCCCCAGCATTTT. Amino acids: CATKRNRDREDNQPQHF.